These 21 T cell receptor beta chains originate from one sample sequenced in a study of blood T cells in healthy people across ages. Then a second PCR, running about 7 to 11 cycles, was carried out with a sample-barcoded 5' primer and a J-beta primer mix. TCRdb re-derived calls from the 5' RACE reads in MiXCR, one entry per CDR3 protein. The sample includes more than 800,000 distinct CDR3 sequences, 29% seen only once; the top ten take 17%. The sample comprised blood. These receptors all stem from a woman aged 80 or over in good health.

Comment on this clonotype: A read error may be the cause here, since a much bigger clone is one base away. In nucleotides, the CDR3 is TGTGCCAGCTATAGGTCCTACAATGAGCAGTACTTC. This encodes CASYRSYNEQYF. This chain connects TRBV12-3 or TRBV12-4 to TRBJ2-1; D unresolved. The J call may be incorrect, as the DNA end agrees better with TRBJ2-7. The CDR3 is made up of 12 amino acids.

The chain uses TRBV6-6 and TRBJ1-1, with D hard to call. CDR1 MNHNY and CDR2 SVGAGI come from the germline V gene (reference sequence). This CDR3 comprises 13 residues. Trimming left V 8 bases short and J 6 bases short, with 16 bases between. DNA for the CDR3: TGTGCCAGCGGTCCCCTTTGGGAGTCTGAAGCTTTCTTT. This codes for CASGPLWESEAFF.

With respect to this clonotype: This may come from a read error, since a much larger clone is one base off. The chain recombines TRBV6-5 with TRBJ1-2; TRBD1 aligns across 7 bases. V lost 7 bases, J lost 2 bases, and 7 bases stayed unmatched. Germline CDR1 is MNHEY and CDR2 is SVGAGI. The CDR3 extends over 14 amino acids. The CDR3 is CASNSTGKNYGYTF. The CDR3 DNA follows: TGTGCCAGCAATTCGACAGGGAAAAACTATGGCTACACCTTC.

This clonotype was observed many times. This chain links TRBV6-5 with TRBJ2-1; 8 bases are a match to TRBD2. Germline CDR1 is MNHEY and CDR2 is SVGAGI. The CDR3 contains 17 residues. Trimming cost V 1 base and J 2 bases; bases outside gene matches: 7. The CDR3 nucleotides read TGTGCCAGCAGTTACTTGGGCGGGGGGTCTACCTACAATGAGCAGTTCTTC. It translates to CASSYLGGGSTYNEQFF.

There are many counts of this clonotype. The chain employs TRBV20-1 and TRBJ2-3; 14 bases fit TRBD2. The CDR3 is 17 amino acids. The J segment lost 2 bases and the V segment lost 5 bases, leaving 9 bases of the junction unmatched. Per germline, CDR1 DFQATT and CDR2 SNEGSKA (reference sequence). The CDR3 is CSASGLAGASTTDTQYF. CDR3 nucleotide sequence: TGCAGTGCTTCGGGACTAGCGGGGGCCAGCACCACAGATACGCAGTATTTT.

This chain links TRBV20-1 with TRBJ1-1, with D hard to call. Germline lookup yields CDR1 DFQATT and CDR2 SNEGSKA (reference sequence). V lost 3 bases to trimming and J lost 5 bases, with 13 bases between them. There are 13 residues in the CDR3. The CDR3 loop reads CSASVGSETEAFF. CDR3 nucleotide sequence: TGCAGTGCTAGTGTGGGGAGTGAGACTGAAGCTTTCTTT.

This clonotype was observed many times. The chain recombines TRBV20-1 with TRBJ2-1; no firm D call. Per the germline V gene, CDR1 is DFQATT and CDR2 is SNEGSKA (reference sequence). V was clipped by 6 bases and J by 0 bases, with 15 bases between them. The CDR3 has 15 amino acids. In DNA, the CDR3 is TGCAGTGCAGCTGCAGGATCTAGCTCCTACAATGAGCAGTTCTTC. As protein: CSAAAGSSSYNEQFF.

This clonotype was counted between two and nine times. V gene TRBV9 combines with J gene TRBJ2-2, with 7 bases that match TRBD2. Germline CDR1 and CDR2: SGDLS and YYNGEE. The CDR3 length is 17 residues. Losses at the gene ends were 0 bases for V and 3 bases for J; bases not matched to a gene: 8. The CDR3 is CASSVDQGLPDTGELFF. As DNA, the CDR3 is TGTGCCAGCAGCGTAGACCAGGGACTACCCGACACCGGGGAGCTGTTTTTT.

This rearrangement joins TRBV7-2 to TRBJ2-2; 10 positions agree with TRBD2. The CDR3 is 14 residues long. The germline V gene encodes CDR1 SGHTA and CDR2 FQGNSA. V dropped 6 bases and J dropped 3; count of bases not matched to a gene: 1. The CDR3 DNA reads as TGTGCCAGCAGTAGCGGGAGGCACACCGGGGAGCTGTTTTTT. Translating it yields CASSSGRHTGELFF. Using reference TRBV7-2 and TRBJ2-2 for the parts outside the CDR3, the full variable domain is GAGVSQSPSNKVTEKGKDVELRCDPISGHTALYWYRQSLGQGLEFLIYFQGNSAPDKSGLPSDRFSAERTGGSVSTLTIQRTQQEDSAVYLCASSSGRHTGELFFGEGSRLTVL.

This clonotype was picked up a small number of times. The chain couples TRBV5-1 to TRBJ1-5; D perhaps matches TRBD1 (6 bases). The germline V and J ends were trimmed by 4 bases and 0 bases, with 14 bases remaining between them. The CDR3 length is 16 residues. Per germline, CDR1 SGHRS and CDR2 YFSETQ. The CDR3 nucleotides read TGCGCCAGCAGCCCGGGGGGGGGCCGTAGCAATCAGCCCCAGCATTTT. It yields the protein CASSPGGGRSNQPQHF.

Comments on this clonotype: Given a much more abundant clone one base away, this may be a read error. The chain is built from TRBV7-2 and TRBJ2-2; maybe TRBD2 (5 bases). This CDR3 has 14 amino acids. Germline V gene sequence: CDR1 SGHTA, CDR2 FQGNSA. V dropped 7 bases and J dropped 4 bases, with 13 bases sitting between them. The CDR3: CASNFGVSTGELFF. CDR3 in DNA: TGTGCCAGCAACTTCGGGGTGAGCACCGGGGAGCTGTTTTTT.

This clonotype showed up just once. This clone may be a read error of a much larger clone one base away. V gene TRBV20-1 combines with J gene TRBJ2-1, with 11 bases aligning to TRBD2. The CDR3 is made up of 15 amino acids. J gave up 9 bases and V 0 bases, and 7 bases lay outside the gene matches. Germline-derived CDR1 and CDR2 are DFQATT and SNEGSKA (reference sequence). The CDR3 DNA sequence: TGCAGTGCTAGAGACGGGACTAGCGGTACACGTGAGCAGTTCTTC. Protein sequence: CSARDGTSGTREQFF.

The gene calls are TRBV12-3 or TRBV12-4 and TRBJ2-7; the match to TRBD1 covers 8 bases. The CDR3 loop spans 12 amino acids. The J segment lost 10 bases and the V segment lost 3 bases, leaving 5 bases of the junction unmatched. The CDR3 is CASSFPGQVQYF. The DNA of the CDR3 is TGTGCCAGCAGTTTCCCGGGACAGGTACAGTACTTC.

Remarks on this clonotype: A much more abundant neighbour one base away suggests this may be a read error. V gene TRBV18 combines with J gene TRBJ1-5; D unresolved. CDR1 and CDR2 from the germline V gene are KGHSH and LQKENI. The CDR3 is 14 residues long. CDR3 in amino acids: CVSSGSDGDQPQHF. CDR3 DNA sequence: TGTGTCAGCTCAGGCTCCGATGGGGATCAGCCCCAGCATTTT.

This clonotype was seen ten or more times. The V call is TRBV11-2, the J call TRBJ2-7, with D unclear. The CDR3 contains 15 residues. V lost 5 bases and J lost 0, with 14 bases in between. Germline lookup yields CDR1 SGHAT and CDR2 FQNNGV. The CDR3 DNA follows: TGTGCCAGCAGCCCCAATATCGGCTTCTCCTACGAGCAGTACTTC. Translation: CASSPNIGFSYEQYF.

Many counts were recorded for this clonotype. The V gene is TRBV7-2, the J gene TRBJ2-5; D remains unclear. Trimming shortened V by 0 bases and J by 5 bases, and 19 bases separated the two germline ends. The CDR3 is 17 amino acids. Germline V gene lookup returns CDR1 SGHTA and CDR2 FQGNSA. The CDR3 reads CASSLAPGQTYLETQYF. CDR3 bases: TGTGCCAGCAGCTTAGCTCCCGGGCAGACCTATTTGGAGACCCAGTACTTC. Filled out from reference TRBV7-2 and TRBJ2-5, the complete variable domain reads GAGVSQSPSNKVTEKGKDVELRCDPISGHTALYWYRQSLGQGLEFLIYFQGNSAPDKSGLPSDRFSAERTGGSVSTLTIQRTQQEDSAVYLCASSLAPGQTYLETQYFGPGTRLLVL.

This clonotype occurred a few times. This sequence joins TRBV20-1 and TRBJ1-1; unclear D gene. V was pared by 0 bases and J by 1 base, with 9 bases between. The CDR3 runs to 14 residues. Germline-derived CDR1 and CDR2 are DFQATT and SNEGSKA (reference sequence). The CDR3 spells CSARDPVPNTEAFF. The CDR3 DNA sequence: TGCAGTGCTAGAGATCCGGTTCCGAACACTGAAGCTTTCTTT.

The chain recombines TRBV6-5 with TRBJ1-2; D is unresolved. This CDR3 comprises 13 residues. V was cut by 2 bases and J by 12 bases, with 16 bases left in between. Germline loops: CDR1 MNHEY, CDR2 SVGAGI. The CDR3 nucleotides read TGTGCCAGCAGTTACGGACGGGCCACGCATCACACCTTC. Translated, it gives CASSYGRATHHTF.

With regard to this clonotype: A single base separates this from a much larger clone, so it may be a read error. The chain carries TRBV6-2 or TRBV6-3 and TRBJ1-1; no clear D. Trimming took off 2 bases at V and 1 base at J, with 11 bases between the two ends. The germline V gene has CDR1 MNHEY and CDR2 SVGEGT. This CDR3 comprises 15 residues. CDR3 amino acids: CASSYAGRKNTEAFF. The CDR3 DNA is TGTGCCAGCAGTTACGCCGGACGGAAGAACACTGAAGCTTTCTTT.

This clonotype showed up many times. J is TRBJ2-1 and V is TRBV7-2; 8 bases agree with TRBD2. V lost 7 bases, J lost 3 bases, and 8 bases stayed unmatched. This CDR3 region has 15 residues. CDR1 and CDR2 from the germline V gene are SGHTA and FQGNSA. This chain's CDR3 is CASTRGSGGYNEQFF. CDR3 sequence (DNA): TGTGCCAGCACCCGAGGGAGCGGGGGCTACAATGAGCAGTTCTTC.

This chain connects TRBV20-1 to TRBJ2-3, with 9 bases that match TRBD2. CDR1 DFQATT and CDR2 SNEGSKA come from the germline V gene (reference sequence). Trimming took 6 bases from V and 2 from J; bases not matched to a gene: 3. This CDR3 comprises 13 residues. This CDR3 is CSACGRATDTQYF. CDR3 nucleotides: TGCAGTGCGTGCGGGAGGGCCACAGATACGCAGTATTTT.